These T cell receptor beta chains were read from a single sample in a study of T cell responses to AZD1222 COVID-19 vaccine. TCRdb's table, derived via immunoSEQ multiplex PCR, lists solely in-frame clones and lacks some. Found here are 250,000 to 300,000 clones, about 94% of them singletons; the top ten hold around 0.57%. This specimen consisted of peripheral blood, obtained 28 days after the second AZD1222 dose. The receptors stem from an adult who received the AZD1222 COVID-19 vaccine. CDR3s include the opening cysteine and the closing phenylalanine or tryptophan. D genes are given only for firm matches. Not every row has a clone size; where given, it reads once, few, many or a size class.

j_call: TRBJ2-7
cdr3_length: 14
clone_size: -
v_call: TRBV7-2
d_call: TRBD2
cdr3_aa: CASSPLAGPYEQYF
cdr3_nt: TGTGCCAGCAGCCCCCTAGCGGGACCCTACGAGCAGTACTTC

j_call: TRBJ1-1
cdr3_length: 15
clone_size: -
v_call: TRBV6-5
d_call: TRBD1
cdr3_aa: CASSYPTGGRTEAFF
cdr3_nt: TGTGCCAGCAGTTACCCGACAGGGGGTAGGACTGAAGCTTTCTTT

j_call: TRBJ2-1
cdr3_length: 19
clone_size: -
v_call: TRBV9
d_call: -
cdr3_aa: CASSVTPSGASFINNEQFF
cdr3_nt: TGTGCCAGCAGCGTAACCCCTTCGGGGGCCTCCTTTATCAACAATGAGCAGTTCTTC

j_call: TRBJ2-7
cdr3_length: 13
clone_size: -
v_call: TRBV20-1
d_call: -
cdr3_aa: CSASSGYGYEQYF
cdr3_nt: TGCAGTGCTAGTTCAGGTTATGGTTACGAGCAGTACTTC

j_call: TRBJ1-3
cdr3_length: 14
clone_size: -
v_call: TRBV29-1
d_call: -
cdr3_aa: CSVSGDLSGNTIYF
cdr3_nt: TGCAGCGTTTCAGGGGACCTCTCTGGAAACACCATATATTTT

j_call: TRBJ1-1
cdr3_length: 15
clone_size: once
v_call: TRBV6-5
d_call: -
cdr3_aa: CASTREDNMNTEAFF
cdr3_nt: TGTGCCAGCACCCGAGAGGACAACATGAACACTGAAGCTTTCTTT

j_call: TRBJ1-3
cdr3_length: 12
clone_size: -
v_call: TRBV7-2
d_call: -
cdr3_aa: CASSFPGNTIYF
cdr3_nt: TGTGCCAGCAGCTTTCCGGGAAACACCATATATTTT

j_call: TRBJ2-7
cdr3_length: 13
clone_size: -
v_call: TRBV10-3
d_call: -
cdr3_aa: CAISGGMGAEQYF
cdr3_nt: TGTGCCATCAGTGGGGGAATGGGGGCCGAGCAGTACTTC

j_call: TRBJ2-7
cdr3_length: 15
clone_size: -
v_call: TRBV9
d_call: TRBD1
cdr3_aa: CASSPTGTAPYEQYF
cdr3_nt: TGTGCCAGCAGCCCCACGGGGACAGCACCCTACGAGCAGTACTTC

j_call: TRBJ2-5
cdr3_length: 15
clone_size: -
v_call: TRBV29-1
d_call: -
cdr3_aa: CSVEDRGGRMETQYF
cdr3_nt: TGCAGCGTTGAAGATCGGGGCGGGCGTATGGAGACCCAGTACTTC

j_call: TRBJ1-1
cdr3_length: 13
clone_size: -
v_call: TRBV6-9
d_call: -
cdr3_aa: CASRSDGDTEAFF
cdr3_nt: TGTGCCAGCAGATCGGATGGGGACACTGAAGCTTTCTTT

j_call: TRBJ1-1
cdr3_length: 17
clone_size: -
v_call: TRBV15
d_call: -
cdr3_aa: CATSRDPSSVLNTEAFF
cdr3_nt: TGTGCCACCAGCAGAGATCCCTCAAGTGTCCTGAACACTGAAGCTTTCTTT

j_call: TRBJ1-2
cdr3_length: 16
clone_size: -
v_call: TRBV5-1
d_call: TRBD1
cdr3_aa: CASSLDYRGLDYGYTF
cdr3_nt: TGCGCCAGCAGCTTGGATTACAGGGGGTTGGACTATGGCTACACCTTC

j_call: TRBJ2-2
cdr3_length: 15
clone_size: -
v_call: TRBV14
d_call: -
cdr3_aa: CASSVRRANTGELFF
cdr3_nt: TGTGCCAGCAGCGTTCGGAGGGCGAACACCGGGGAGCTGTTTTTT